This T cell receptor (beta chain) was profiled in a study of early T cells in non-severe SARS-CoV-2 infection. Study-wide context: Bulk RNA from unsorted whole blood was sequenced; chains were unpaired. Study conclusions and caveats: VDJdb matching skewed toward anti-spike CD8 responses, missing private and CD4 specificities.

The V gene's germline CDR1 is SGHTA and CDR2 FQGTGA. The CDR3 runs 18 residues. J gave up 6 bases and V 5 bases, and 18 bases lay outside the gene matches. Tagging with unique molecular identifiers was applied to individual cDNA molecules. TCRdb recomputed calls from the 5' RACE reads with MiXCR, one row per CDR3 protein. The sample lists fewer than 120,000 distinct CDR3 sequences; approximately 12% were seen once. This clonotype has only a few counts. Its antigen is as yet unknown. The sequence was obtained from an adult who was a healthcare worker with PCR-confirmed SARS-CoV-2 infection or an uninfected control (not recorded which). The J gene is TRBJ2-2, the V gene TRBV7-3, with 7 nucleotides matching TRBD2. The starting material was whole blood, obtained at baseline. For the CDR3, the DNA is TGTGCCAGCAGCCCTAGGCGGCTAGCGGAAACCTCACCCGGGGAGCTGTTTTTT. Translation gives CASSPRRLAETSPGELFF.